This T cell receptor (beta chain) was documented in a study of cytomegalovirus exposure and HLA in healthy donors. Trimming stripped 3 bases from V and 6 bases from J, with 22 bases between. CDR1 is SGHKS, CDR2 YYEKEE, per germline (reference sequence). The CDR3 is 16 residues long. The PCR had 60 Vbeta and 13 Jbeta primers. Assay used: immunoSEQ multiplex PCR; TCRdb lists only in-frame clones, some missing. The sample has approximately 74,000 clones, about 60% seen once; the top ten hold over 5.5%. The receptor was isolated from a man aged 25-45 years in good health and CMV-seropositive. Sequenced material: PBMCs. This chain links TRBV5-5 with TRBJ2-7; maybe TRBD1 (8 bases). The CDR3 sequence is CASSSGHRTGTIEQYF. DNA for the CDR3: TGTGCCAGCAGCTCGGGACACAGGACAGGGACTATCGAGCAGTACTTC.